One T cell receptor beta chain is described in this entry. Its target is not known. The sample originates from a study of OX40 agonist ivuxolimab in advanced cancers. At the level of the study: Of the patients, three showed partial responses, one with hepatocellular carcinoma and two with cutaneous melanoma.

Profiling relied on immunoSEQ multiplex PCR, and the TCRdb table lists in-frame clones only, not all of them. The sample shows 15,000 to 20,000 clones, around 69% of them seen only once. Prior autoimmune disease or systemic immunosuppression barred patients. On cycle 4 day 1 and cycle 7 day 1, as well as at baseline, blood was sampled. Study results and caveats: Clonal expansion in partial responders at 0.1-3.0 mg/kg ranked among the lowest.

The V and J ends lost 0 bases and 6 bases respectively, with 9 bases between them. The germline V gene encodes CDR1 GTSNPN and CDR2 SVGIG (reference sequence). The CDR3 contains 13 residues. This TCR was recovered from an adult with an advanced solid tumor such as melanoma, head and neck, liver or kidney cancer. The source material was CD4+ or CD8+ T cells sorted from blood, sampled in a trial of the OX40 agonist ivuxolimab. The chain couples TRBV30 to TRBJ2-1, with a tentative D call TRBD2 (6 bases). CDR3 DNA: TGTGCCTGGAGTGTACTAGCCTCCAATGAGCAGTTCTTC. It codes for CAWSVLASNEQFF.